This T cell receptor beta chain was identified during a study of cytomegalovirus exposure and HLA in healthy donors. As concerns this clone: Its antigen is not known.

The PCR had 60 Vbeta and 13 Jbeta primers. Original processing notes: An analysis performed later counted 60 million to 90 million unique TCR beta chains (approximately 10 million of them shared). Produced via immunoSEQ multiplex PCR; TCRdb's table is partial and in-frame only. V and J calls and clone size are as listed in that table; D and trimming were resolved from the DNA. In the table there are more than 85,000 clones, 69% of which are singletons. Whole-study findings and limits: In a later analysis, TCR beta V- and J-gene trimming showed a link to a missense DCLRE1C variant. TCR beta sequences reportedly predicted most subjects' HLA-A and HLA-B alleles accurately. Reports showed the classifier diagnosing cytomegalovirus status with high specificity and sensitivity.

This receptor was obtained from a man in his thirties or forties in good health and CMV-seronegative. Sequenced input: PBMCs.

The CDR3 DNA follows: TGTGCCTGGGACAGGGGGCAGGGCACCGGGGAGCTGTTTTTT. It encodes CAWDRGQGTGELFF. The rearrangement uses TRBV30 and TRBJ2-2; 10 positions match TRBD1. Trimming took 5 bases from V and 4 from J; bases not matched to a gene: 4. The CDR3 is 14 amino acids. Germline CDR1 reads GTSNPN; CDR2 reads SVGIG (reference sequence).